The entry below describes one TCR beta chain. What it recognizes is unknown. The data were taken from a study of healthy donors' naive CD4 and CD8 T cells. On the study more broadly: Donors, half of them female, were 20-25, 40-50 or 60-70 years old.

TCR libraries were built from about 500 ng of total RNA by linear amplification. MiXCR was run by TCRdb on the reads, yielding one entry per CDR3 protein. Of about 180,000 distinct CDR3 sequences listed, about four fifths are singletons. Germline CDR1 SGHDT, CDR2 YYEEEE. The CDR3 spans 16 residues. Trimming left V 0 bases short and J 0 bases short, with 12 bases between. Study findings and constraints: Alpha and beta chains were sequenced in bulk without pairing. CDR3 charge plus V and J genes appeared to account for about an eighth of CD4/CD8 variance. Positive CDR3 charge linked to CD4+ cells, negative to CD8+ cells.

This chain links TRBV5-6 with TRBJ1-1; D perhaps matches TRBD1 (5 bases). Sequences were obtained from naive CD4+ and CD8+ T cells sorted from blood, pooled from several donors. The clonotype comes from a pool of human donors in good health; the sample pools cells from several healthy donors. This CDR3 reads CASSLVPRVLNTEAFF. The CDR3 DNA sequence: TGTGCCAGCAGCTTGGTCCCCAGGGTATTGAACACTGAAGCTTTCTTT.